This TCR beta chain is drawn from a study of CD8+ T cells in alopecia areata. On this clone itself: As yet, its antigen is unknown.

As for treatment: oral pan-JAK inhibitor, 5-10 mg twice daily. PBMCs were stained for CD3, CD4 and CD8, and CD4+ and CD8+ T cells were sorted. V was clipped by 3 bases and J by 3 bases, with 14 bases between them. This CDR3 comprises 15 residues. In germline, CDR1 is PRHDT, CDR2 FYEKMQ (reference sequence). Reverse transcription of extracted RNA yielded cDNA, which provided the sequencing template. Clones were sequenced by immunoSEQ multiplex PCR, and TCRdb holds only the in-frame ones, with some missing. The data show approximately 280,000 clones, 58% seen once. Study-level points and caveats: Greater clonality was observed in lesional scalp samples, especially alopecia totalis/universalis, versus normal scalp.

The specimen comprised CD4+ T cells sorted from blood, sampled at week 24, from a patient treated with tofacitinib. This sequence was found in a human donor with alopecia areata. The gene calls are TRBV13 and TRBJ1-2; D may be TRBD1 (6 bases). CDR3: CASSLWFRGDYGYTF. The CDR3 DNA is TGTGCCAGCAGCTTGTGGTTCAGGGGAGACTATGGCTACACCTTC.